The T cell receptor (beta chain) under discussion was sequenced for a study of T cells in Graves' hyperthyroidism and ophthalmopathy. Broader study findings: Among clonotypes expanded in thyroid above 0.001, most were also found in blood.

This clonotype turned up a few times. Its antigen remains unknown. Germline values: CDR1 MNHEY, CDR2 SVGEGT. The CDR3 is made up of 15 amino acids. V lost 7 bases to trimming and J lost 2 bases; unmatched junction nucleotides: 10. Template material for amplifying TCR beta CDR3 regions consisted of RNA transcripts. The HTBI set primed first-round TCR CDR3 RT-PCR. TCRdb independently ran MiXCR on the multiplex PCR reads; one entry per CDR3 protein. The sample has a few hundred thousand distinct CDR3 sequences, approximately 20% seen once. V usage is TRBV6-2 or TRBV6-3 and J usage is TRBJ1-1; 7 bases are a match to TRBD1. The sequence was collected from a young man with Graves' ophthalmopathy. Sequenced: blood. This CDR3 is CASNSGGTDNTEAFF. The CDR3 coding sequence is TGTGCCAGCAACTCCGGGGGGACAGATAACACTGAAGCTTTCTTT.